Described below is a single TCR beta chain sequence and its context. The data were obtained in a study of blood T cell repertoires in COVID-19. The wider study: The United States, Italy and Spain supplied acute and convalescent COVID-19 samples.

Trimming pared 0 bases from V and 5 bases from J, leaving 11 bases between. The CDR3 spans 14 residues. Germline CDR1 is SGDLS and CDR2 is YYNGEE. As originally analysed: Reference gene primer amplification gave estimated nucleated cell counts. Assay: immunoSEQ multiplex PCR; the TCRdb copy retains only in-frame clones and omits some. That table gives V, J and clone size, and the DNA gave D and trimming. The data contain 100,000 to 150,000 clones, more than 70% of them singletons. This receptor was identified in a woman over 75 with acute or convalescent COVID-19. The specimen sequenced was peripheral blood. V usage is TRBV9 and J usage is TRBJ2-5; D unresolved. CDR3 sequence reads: CASSVGARQETQYF. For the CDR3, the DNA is TGTGCCAGCAGCGTAGGGGCTCGTCAGGAGACCCAGTACTTC.